This T cell receptor beta chain appears in the sequencing data of a study of shared clonotypes between healthy human individuals. Each PCR replicate from the sorted subsets contained roughly 210 ng DNA, which is about 30,000 T cell genomes. Libraries were prepared by immunoSEQ multiplex PCR; TCRdb keeps only in-frame clonotypes and omits some of them. The sample shows 550,000 to 850,000 clones, approximately 72% of them seen only once. V shed 5 bases and J 2 bases; nucleotides not matched to a gene: 9. Germline CDR1 ENHRY, CDR2 SYGVKD. The CDR3 totals 16 residues. The sequenced sample consisted of memory CD4+ T cells sorted from blood. As for subset: CD45RA-negative fraction. The gene calls are TRBV10-3 and TRBJ1-5, with 7 bases that match TRBD1. The source of this sequence is a woman in her thirties in good health. CDR3 nucleotides: TGTGCCATCAGTTCCCCACAGGGGCAGGGCAATCAGCCCCAGCATTTT. Its protein is CAISSPQGQGNQPQHF.